A single sample is the source of the 32 T cell receptor beta chains below, sequenced in a study of PD-1 blockade in classical Hodgkin lymphoma (TCRdb year 2020). Taken with the paper, the label for time point translates to: cycle 1 day 1 (C1D1), immediately before nivolumab initiation. All trial patients had relapsed after autologous stem cell transplantation, with cohorts A, B and C differing in prior brentuximab vedotin exposure. The protocol used for the library was the immunoSEQ multiplex PCR assay. TCRdb obtained this table from immuneACCESS and retained in-frame rearrangements with V and J assigned. These tables miss some clones; where compared with another copy, unresolved V genes account for less than half of the shortfall, and the remainder is unexplained. Recorded for this sample are about 11,000 clones; 76% of them occurred a single time. About a quarter of the sample rests with the top ten.

This specimen consisted of peripheral blood mononuclear cells (PBMCs), obtained at baseline. These TCRs come from a human donor with classical Hodgkin lymphoma.

The chain links TRBV7-9 to TRBJ2-1; D might be TRBD1 (6 bases). Germline V gene sequence: CDR1 SEHNR, CDR2 FQNEAQ (reference sequence). CDR3 length: 15 amino acids. V shed 1 base and J shed 2 bases, with 9 bases lying between them. This CDR3 reads CASSLVTGTYNEQFF. The CDR3 region has the DNA TGTGCCAGCAGCTTAGTAACAGGGACCTACAATGAGCAGTTCTTC. Full variable domain (missing parts from reference TRBV7-9 and TRBJ2-1): DTGVSQNPRHKITKRGQNVTFRCDPISEHNRLYWYRQTLGQGPEFLTYFQNEAQLEKSRLLSDRFSAERPKGSFSTLEIQRTEQGDSAMYLCASSLVTGTYNEQFFGPGTRLTVL.

The chain joins TRBV29-1 to TRBJ2-2; D gene unclear. Trimming took off 2 bases at V and 0 bases at J, with 13 bases between the two ends. This CDR3 spans 16 amino acids. Germline values: CDR1 SQVTM, CDR2 ANQGSEA. CDR3 sequence reads: CSVELTGPANTGELFF. In DNA, the CDR3 is TGCAGCGTTGAATTAACGGGCCCCGCGAACACCGGGGAGCTGTTTTTT.

The V gene is TRBV15, the J gene TRBJ2-5, with 9 bases identical to TRBD1. CDR3 length: 15 residues. Germline V gives CDR1 LNHNV, CDR2 YYDKDF (reference sequence). After removal of 0 bases from V and 4 bases from J, the junction contained 3 bases not matched to a gene. CDR3 nucleotides: TGTGCCACCAGCAGAGATAGGGGACAGGGAGAGACCCAGTACTTC. Translation gives CATSRDRGQGETQYF.

The rearrangement links TRBV2 to TRBJ1-4; the D gene is possibly TRBD1 (5 bases). This CDR3 region has 17 residues. V lost 8 bases to trimming and J lost 0 bases, with 19 bases between them. Germline CDR1 SNHLY, CDR2 FYNNEI. CDR3 DNA sequence: TGTGCCAGCCCGGGGACCACGGGGAGACCAACTAATGAAAAACTGTTTTTT. Translated: CASPGTTGRPTNEKLFF.

This chain joins TRBV11-2 and TRBJ2-3; 12 bases match TRBD2. The CDR3 has 17 residues. Germline V CDR1 and CDR2: SGHAT, FQNNGV. The J segment lost 8 bases and the V segment lost 3 bases, leaving 12 bases of the junction unmatched. The DNA for the CDR3 is TGTGCCAGCAGCTTCTCAACTAGCGGGAGGAGGGGTGGTACGCAGTATTTT. Amino acid sequence: CASSFSTSGRRGGTQYF. The variable domain in full, with the rest retrieved from reference TRBV11-2 and TRBJ2-3, is EAGVAQSPRYKIIEKRQSVAFWCNPISGHATLYWYQQILGQGPKLLIQFQNNGVVDDSQLPKDRFSAERLKGVDSTLKIQPAKLEDSAVYLCASSFSTSGRRGGTQYFGPGTRLTVL.

This sequence joins TRBV28 and TRBJ2-3; TRBD2 matches at 12 bases. This CDR3 has 17 residues. The germline V gene encodes CDR1 MDHEN and CDR2 SYDVKM. J was trimmed by 5 bases and V by 5 bases; bases with no gene match: 11. The CDR3 loop is CASSPSLAGGLGDTQYF. The CDR3 coding sequence is TGTGCCAGCAGTCCCTCGCTAGCGGGAGGGCTGGGAGATACGCAGTATTTT.

The CDR3 nucleotides read TGTGCCAGTAGTGAATCTAGCGGGGTCTACAATGAGCAGTTCTTC. Amino acid sequence: CASSESSGVYNEQFF. V is TRBV19 and J is TRBJ2-1; TRBD2 matches 9 bases. Germline V gene data show CDR1 as LNHDA and CDR2 as SQIVND (reference sequence). Trimming took 5 bases from V and 3 from J; bases not matched to a gene: 5. The CDR3 totals 15 residues.

This clone was recorded only once. This rearrangement joins TRBV30 to TRBJ2-3; possibly TRBD1 for D (5 bases). The ends were cut back, 5 bases at V and 2 bases at J, with 17 bases in the middle. CDR1 GTSNPN and CDR2 SVGIG come from the germline V gene (reference sequence). This CDR3 comprises 15 residues. CDR3 residues: CAWSTQGYYTDTQYF. CDR3 nucleotide sequence: TGTGCCTGGTCAACTCAGGGATATTACACAGATACGCAGTATTTT.

The V call is TRBV5-8, the J call TRBJ2-7, with TRBD1 as a possible D gene (6 bases). Trimming removed 0 bases at V and 3 bases at J, with 10 bases between. CDR1 and CDR2 from the germline V gene are SGHTS and YDEGEE. CDR3 length: 14 amino acids. CDR3 bases: TGTGCCAGCAGCTTGGGAGGGGGAGACTACGAGCAGTACTTC. It is translated as CASSLGGGDYEQYF.

V usage is TRBV6-5 and J usage is TRBJ2-1; 9 bases are a match to TRBD1. With 8 bases clipped from V and 15 bases from J, the junction kept 17 bases outside the gene matches. Germline CDR1 and CDR2: MNHEY and SVGAGI. The CDR3 totals 14 residues. The CDR3 sequence is CASGYTGTGLSWFF. In DNA form, the CDR3 reads TGTGCCAGCGGATATACCGGGACAGGGTTATCCTGGTTCTTC.

V and J are TRBV10-1 and TRBJ2-1, with TRBD1 matching 11 bases. The CDR3 contains 17 residues. V dropped 2 bases and J dropped 7; count of bases not matched to a gene: 10. The germline V gene has CDR1 WNHNN and CDR2 SYGVQD (reference sequence). As DNA, the CDR3 is TGCGCCAGCAGTGAGAGGACAGGGGGCGAGAAGGGTAATGAGCAGTTCTTC. Protein product: CASSERTGGEKGNEQFF.

This clone rates as large. This chain links TRBV5-1 with TRBJ1-1; TRBD1 matches 10 bases. This CDR3 spans 17 amino acids. Trimming cost V 4 bases and J 5 bases; bases outside gene matches: 14. Germline CDR1 SGHRS, CDR2 YFSETQ. CDR3 DNA: TGCGCCAGCAGCCGGCCCTTGACAGGGGGCGAAAGTACTGAAGCTTTCTTT. It codes for CASSRPLTGGESTEAFF.

CDR3 sequence (DNA): TGTGCCAGCCAAAGACTAGCGGGAGGGATGAACATTCAGTACTTC. Protein product: CASQRLAGGMNIQYF. J is TRBJ2-4 and V is TRBV6-5; 14 bases align to TRBD2. Germline V gene sequence: CDR1 MNHEY, CDR2 SVGAGI. V lost 8 bases to trimming and J lost 7 bases; unmatched junction nucleotides: 7. This CDR3 has 15 amino acids.

The chain joins TRBV23-1 to TRBJ2-1; 7 bases line up with TRBD1. TRBV23-1 is noted as an ORF with a role that remains uncertain. V gave up 3 bases and J gave up 2 bases; unmatched junction bases: 13. The CDR3 spans 18 residues. CDR3 amino acids: CASSQRQGTASAYNEQFF. The CDR3 region has the DNA TGCGCCAGCAGTCAGCGACAGGGTACAGCGAGCGCCTACAATGAGCAGTTCTTC.

The V call is TRBV5-4, the J call TRBJ2-5, with 7 bases aligning to TRBD1. The J segment lost 1 base and the V segment lost 4 bases, leaving 16 bases of the junction unmatched. The germline V gene has CDR1 SGHNT and CDR2 YYREEE (reference sequence). The CDR3 is 18 amino acids. The DNA for the CDR3 is TGTGCCAGCAGCCGGACAGGACAGCTCCTCCGGTCCCAAGAGACCCAGTACTTC. This translates into CASSRTGQLLRSQETQYF.

The chain carries TRBV15 and TRBJ2-5, with D unclear. The CDR3 has 18 amino acids. The germline V gene encodes CDR1 LNHNV and CDR2 YYDKDF (reference sequence). Trimming stripped 1 base from V and 2 bases from J, with 20 bases between. CDR3 bases: TGTGCCACCAGCAGAGGGGGTGGTACACCGACCCCTCAAGAGACCCAGTACTTC. Its translation is CATSRGGGTPTPQETQYF.

The V call is TRBV6-5, the J call TRBJ1-5, with TRBD1 matching 7 bases. Germline CDR1 MNHEY, CDR2 SVGAGI. The junction had 12 bases not matched to a gene; V was cut back by 5 bases and J by 8 bases. The CDR3 runs to 15 residues. CDR3 loop: CASSPTDRRGEPQHF. The CDR3 bases are TGTGCCAGCAGTCCGACGGACAGGAGGGGAGAGCCCCAGCATTTT.

The chain uses TRBV5-6 and TRBJ1-4; tentatively, D is TRBD1 (5 bases). V gave up 3 bases and J gave up 3 bases, with 15 bases separating them. The CDR3 is 16 amino acids. The germline gives CDR1 SGHDT, CDR2 YYEEEE. CDR3 sequence reads: CASSSGGGFANEKLFF. CDR3 bases: TGTGCCAGCAGCTCGGGGGGAGGTTTTGCTAATGAAAAACTGTTTTTT.

The rearrangement joins TRBV7-9 to TRBJ2-7; D unresolved. The CDR3 loop spans 14 amino acids. Germline V gives CDR1 SEHNR, CDR2 FQNEAQ (reference sequence). V lost 1 base, J lost 1 base, and 8 bases lay in between. This chain's CDR3 is CASSLDAGSYEQYF. The CDR3 nucleotides read TGTGCCAGCAGCTTAGACGCCGGGTCCTACGAGCAGTACTTC.

In its sample, this clone was seen once. The V gene is TRBV29-1, the J gene TRBJ1-2; D is possibly TRBD1 (5 bases). Germline values: CDR1 SQVTM, CDR2 ANQGSEA. The V end lost 6 bases, the J end lost 4 bases, and 12 bases lay between the germline ends. The CDR3 length is 12 residues. CDR3 DNA: TGCAGCGTAGACAGTGCAAGCTATGGCTACACCTTC. Translated, it gives CSVDSASYGYTF.

Only one count was recorded for this clone. The CDR3 coding sequence is TGTGCCATCAGTGGATATAGCGGGAGGACTCTTCTGGGCAATGAGCAGTTCTTC. Its protein is CAISGYSGRTLLGNEQFF. The chain combines TRBV10-3 with TRBJ2-1, with 10 bases matching TRBD2. This CDR3 spans 18 amino acids. Trimming took 4 bases from V and 6 from J; bases not matched to a gene: 15. Germline lookup yields CDR1 ENHRY and CDR2 SYGVKD.

The chain's CDR3 is CASSFAWAQSSYNEQFF. The CDR3 nucleotides are TGTGCCAGCAGCTTTGCTTGGGCGCAGAGCTCCTACAATGAGCAGTTCTTC. The chain joins TRBV5-8 to TRBJ2-1; D is uncertain. Trimming left V 2 bases short and J 0 bases short, with 15 bases between. CDR1 is SGHTS, CDR2 YDEGEE, per germline. The CDR3 is made up of 17 amino acids.

The CDR3 coding sequence is TGTGCCAGCAGTGTGCTGTACAATGAGCAGTTCTTC. Protein: CASSVLYNEQFF. The chain joins TRBV2 to TRBJ2-1; D not resolved. The germline CDR1 and CDR2 sequences are SNHLY and FYNNEI. The ends were cut back, 4 bases at V and 4 bases at J, with 5 bases in the middle. The CDR3 runs to 12 residues.

On this clone itself: Relative to the germline gene, one junction end is altered; a read error may explain this. The same CDR3 can be traced to other DNA sequences in this sample. V and J are TRBV7-7 and TRBJ2-1; 8 bases line up with TRBD2. Germline CDR1 and CDR2: SSHAT and FNYEAQ (reference sequence). This CDR3 is built from 14 residues. CDR3 sequence: CASSLGLANNEQFF. In DNA form, the CDR3 reads TGTGCTAGCAGCCTCGGACTAGCCAACAATGAGCAGTTCTTC.

This clone turned up a few times. The chain links TRBV20-1 to TRBJ2-7, with 8 nucleotides matching TRBD2. This CDR3 has 11 residues. Germline values: CDR1 DFQATT, CDR2 SNEGSKA (reference sequence). V gave up 4 bases and J gave up 6 bases; unmatched junction bases: 2. The CDR3 DNA sequence: TGCAGTGCTACCCTAGCGGGCGAGCAGTACTTC. Protein product: CSATLAGEQYF.

The rearrangement joins TRBV5-4 to TRBJ1-2; the match to TRBD1 covers 7 bases. Losses at the gene ends were 4 bases for V and 2 bases for J; bases not matched to a gene: 5. Germline CDR1 reads SGHNT; CDR2 reads YYREEE (reference sequence). This CDR3 region has 14 residues. The CDR3 DNA follows: TGTGCCAGCAGCGGACCGGGACAGAACTATGGCTACACCTTC. It translates to CASSGPGQNYGYTF.

This clone was counted once. The chain uses TRBV19 and TRBJ2-7; D could derive from TRBD1 or TRBD2 (5 bases each). CDR3 size: 14 residues. The V and J ends lost 0 bases and 7 bases respectively, with 13 bases between them. The germline V gene encodes CDR1 LNHDA and CDR2 SQIVND (reference sequence). The CDR3 reads CASSIELGVGEQYF. CDR3 DNA: TGTGCCAGTAGTATAGAACTGGGGGTCGGGGAGCAGTACTTC. Variable domain in full (rest from reference TRBV19 and TRBJ2-7): DGGITQSPKYLFRKEGQNVTLSCEQNLNHDAMYWYRQDPGQGLRLIYYSQIVNDFQKGDIAEGYSVSREKKESFPLTVTSAQKNPTAFYLCASSIELGVGEQYFGPGTRLTVT.

J is TRBJ2-5 and V is TRBV11-2; 9 nucleotides line up with TRBD2. The CDR3 contains 16 residues. Unmatched junction bases numbered 16, after V lost 5 bases and J lost 9 bases. Germline V gives CDR1 SGHAT, CDR2 FQNNGV. The CDR3 is CASSGPGTSHPVAQYF. CDR3 DNA: TGTGCCAGCAGCGGACCCGGGACTAGCCACCCGGTGGCCCAGTACTTC. Looking up the rest from reference TRBV11-2 and TRBJ2-5 gives the full variable domain: EAGVAQSPRYKIIEKRQSVAFWCNPISGHATLYWYQQILGQGPKLLIQFQNNGVVDDSQLPKDRFSAERLKGVDSTLKIQPAKLEDSAVYLCASSGPGTSHPVAQYFGPGTRLLVL.

V usage is TRBV18 and J usage is TRBJ1-1, with TRBD1 identical over 7 bases. Per the germline V gene, CDR1 is KGHSH and CDR2 is LQKENI. The V gene end was trimmed by 2 bases and the J gene end by 0 bases; junction bases not matched to a gene: 3. The CDR3 is made up of 15 amino acids. CDR3 nucleotides: TGTGCCAGCTCACCAGCGGGACAGCTGAACACTGAAGCTTTCTTT. The encoded protein is CASSPAGQLNTEAFF.

This clone was found a few times. The chain employs TRBV19 and TRBJ2-7; D is perhaps TRBD2 (5 bases). CDR3 length: 14 amino acids. CDR1 is LNHDA, CDR2 SQIVND, per germline (reference sequence). The V end was cut by 4 bases, the J end by 2 bases, with 12 bases between. The CDR3 DNA reads TGTGCCAGTAGTACCCCCCAGCGGACCTACGAGCAGTACTTC. It encodes CASSTPQRTYEQYF.

The chain recombines TRBV23-1 with TRBJ2-3; D is unresolved. TRBV23-1 qualifies as an ORF whose function is uncertain. Trimming removed 0 bases at V and 11 bases at J, with 12 bases between. The CDR3 is 13 amino acids. The CDR3 DNA is TGCGCCAGCAGTCAATCGGGCCAGAATAGGCAGTATTTT. It yields the protein CASSQSGQNRQYF.

The V call is TRBV10-3, the J call TRBJ2-2; no reliable D call. The CDR3 has 13 residues. Germline V gene sequence: CDR1 ENHRY, CDR2 SYGVKD. Trimming took off 4 bases at V and 3 bases at J, with 6 bases between the two ends. CDR3 bases: TGTGCCATCAGTGGGAGTTACACCGGGGAGCTGTTTTTT. As protein: CAISGSYTGELFF.